A selection of T cell receptor beta chains follows, all from one sample in a study of CD8 T cells in Susac syndrome. TCRdb recomputed calls from the immunoSEQ multiplex PCR reads with MiXCR, one row per CDR3 protein. The data contain some 240,000 distinct CDR3 sequences, 90% to 96% of them seen just once; the ten biggest clones take up approximately 0.094%. Material for sequencing was CD4+ T cells from PBMCs. The source of these receptors is a human donor with Susac syndrome. Each CDR3 is given with its conserved first and last residue. A D gene is named only where the DNA matches it firmly. Clone size is not always given. Where it is, it says once, few, many or a class for expanded clones.

J gene: TRBJ2-6; V gene: TRBV10-3; clone size: once; D gene: NA; CDR3 DNA: TGTGCCAACCGGAACTCTGGGGCCAACGTCCTGACTTTC; CDR3 protein: CANRNSGANVLTF
J gene: TRBJ1-2; V gene: TRBV9; clone size: once; D gene: TRBD1; CDR3 DNA: TGTGCCAGCAGCGTTCCCCACAGGGGGCAAGGCTACACCTTC; CDR3 protein: CASSVPHRGQGYTF
J gene: TRBJ1-3; V gene: TRBV4-2; clone size: NA; D gene: NA; CDR3 DNA: TGTGCCAGCAGCTCCGTGGAAGCTGACGGCTCTGGAAACACCATATATTTT; CDR3 protein: CASSSVEADGSGNTIYF
J gene: TRBJ2-5; V gene: TRBV6-5; clone size: NA; D gene: TRBD2; CDR3 DNA: TGTGCCAGCAGTTTGGCGGGAGCGGGGGAAGAGACCCAGTACTTC; CDR3 protein: CASSLAGAGEETQYF
J gene: TRBJ2-3; V gene: TRBV27; clone size: NA; D gene: TRBD2; CDR3 DNA: TGTGCCAGCAGTCTGCACAGACTAGCGGGAGGACCAGATACGCAGTATTTT; CDR3 protein: CASSLHRLAGGPDTQYF
J gene: TRBJ1-6; V gene: TRBV20-1; clone size: NA; D gene: TRBD1; CDR3 DNA: TGCAGTGCTCGCCGGGACAGGGAGTCACCCCTCCACTTT; CDR3 protein: CSARRDRESPLHF
J gene: TRBJ2-1; V gene: TRBV2; clone size: once; D gene: NA; CDR3 DNA: TGTGCCAGCGGGGGGGAGCAGTTCTTC; CDR3 protein: CASGGEQFF
J gene: TRBJ1-1; V gene: TRBV12-3/TRBV12-4; clone size: NA; D gene: NA; CDR3 DNA: TGTGCCAGCATTGGGACGGGGAACACTGAAGCTTTCTTT; CDR3 protein: CASIGTGNTEAFF
J gene: TRBJ2-2; V gene: TRBV25-1; clone size: NA; D gene: TRBD1; CDR3 DNA: TGTGCCAGTAGGGACAGGGTTCATGGCGGGGAGCTGTTTTTT; CDR3 protein: CASRDRVHGGELFF
J gene: TRBJ1-2; V gene: TRBV28; clone size: NA; D gene: NA; CDR3 DNA: TGTGCCAGCAGTATCACAGGGTACGGCTACACCTTC; CDR3 protein: CASSITGYGYTF
J gene: TRBJ2-7; V gene: TRBV28; clone size: NA; D gene: NA; CDR3 DNA: TGTGCCAGCAGTTTAAACAGGGTAGAGTTC; CDR3 protein: CASSLNRVEF
J gene: TRBJ1-5; V gene: TRBV29-1; clone size: once; D gene: NA; CDR3 DNA: TGCAGCGTTGGGCGGGGGGACGGGCAGCCCCAGCATTTT; CDR3 protein: CSVGRGDGQPQHF
J gene: TRBJ1-1; V gene: TRBV4-1; clone size: NA; D gene: NA; CDR3 DNA: TGCGCCAGCAGCCAACCGGGGACCCCGTATATGAACACTGAAGCTTTCTTT; CDR3 protein: CASSQPGTPYMNTEAFF